These 16 T cell receptor beta chains were sequenced from one sample in a study of blood T cell repertoires in COVID-19. Only in-frame clones appear in the TCRdb table, and some are missing; sequencing was by immunoSEQ multiplex PCR. This sample carries about 230,000 clones, approximately 84% of them seen once, and the ten largest clones take more than 9%. The sequencing input was peripheral blood. The source of these receptors is a man aged 50 or older with COVID-19, enrolled during active disease.

This clone was counted a few times. CDR3 region: CASSLALGYRVGSNQPQHF. CDR3 in DNA: TGTGCCAGCAGCTTGGCCCTCGGCTACAGGGTTGGGAGCAATCAGCCCCAGCATTTT. V is TRBV5-8 and J is TRBJ1-5; the D gene is possibly TRBD1 (6 bases). Per the germline V gene, CDR1 is SGHTS and CDR2 is YDEGEE. V gave up 0 bases and J gave up 1 base, with 20 bases separating them. The CDR3 is 19 amino acids.

The CDR3 DNA reads TGTGCCAGCAGCCTATTTCGGACAGAATACAATGAGCAGTTCTTC. It is translated as CASSLFRTEYNEQFF. The chain joins TRBV27 to TRBJ2-1, with D possibly being TRBD1 (6 bases). The V end was cut by 6 bases, the J end by 4 bases, with 16 bases between. Germline-derived CDR1 and CDR2 are MNHEY and SMNVEV (reference sequence). This CDR3 comprises 15 residues.

The chain recombines TRBV7-2 with TRBJ2-3, with D hard to call. The germline CDR1 and CDR2 sequences are SGHTA and FQGNSA. The length of the CDR3 is 13 residues. Trimming stripped 1 base from V and 6 bases from J, with 8 bases between. DNA for the CDR3: TGTGCCAGCAGCTTAGAGCTTCGGGATACGCAGTATTTT. Protein: CASSLELRDTQYF. Supplemented by reference TRBV7-2 and TRBJ2-3, the full variable domain reads GAGVSQSPSNKVTEKGKDVELRCDPISGHTALYWYRQSLGQGLEFLIYFQGNSAPDKSGLPSDRFSAERTGGSVSTLTIQRTQQEDSAVYLCASSLELRDTQYFGPGTRLTVL.

V gene TRBV5-1 combines with J gene TRBJ1-4; D is unclear. The CDR3 covers 15 residues. In germline, CDR1 is SGHRS, CDR2 YFSETQ. Deletions cut 4 bases from V and 7 bases from J, with 17 bases between. The CDR3 DNA reads TGCGCCAGCAGCCCCGGACTATCGGAAAGTGAAAAACTGTTTTTT. This translates into CASSPGLSESEKLFF.

This clone was seen more than once but under ten times. V and J are TRBV4-1 and TRBJ1-3, with 7 bases fitting TRBD1. V gave up 1 base and J gave up 4 bases; unmatched junction bases: 7. This CDR3 spans 16 amino acids. Germline-derived CDR1 and CDR2 are MGHRA and YSYEKL. CDR3 DNA sequence: TGCGCCAGCAGCCAAGCCCTAGGGACAGACGGAAACACCATATATTTT. Its translation is CASSQALGTDGNTIYF.

The chain joins TRBV9 to TRBJ2-7, with TRBD2 matching over 10 bases. Germline CDR1 SGDLS, CDR2 YYNGEE. CDR3 length: 15 amino acids. V was pared by 0 bases and J by 7 bases, with 7 bases of the junction left unmatched. As DNA, the CDR3 is TGTGCCAGCAGCGTAGAACTAGCGGGGTCGCCGGAGCAGTACTTC. Residues: CASSVELAGSPEQYF.

The V gene is TRBV11-3, the J gene TRBJ2-7; D perhaps matches TRBD2 (5 bases). CDR1 and CDR2 (germline): SGHNT, YENEEA. This CDR3 comprises 14 residues. V shed 1 base and J shed 3 bases, with 10 bases lying between them. The CDR3 protein is CASSLGLEGYEQYF. In DNA form, the CDR3 reads TGTGCCAGCAGCTTAGGTCTTGAGGGCTACGAGCAGTACTTC.

This sequence joins TRBV6-6 and TRBJ1-3; D possibly corresponds to TRBD1 (5 bases). The V and J ends lost 1 base and 1 base respectively, with 8 bases between them. Germline V gene lookup returns CDR1 MNHNY and CDR2 SVGAGI (reference sequence). CDR3 length equals 15 residues. The CDR3, as DNA: TGTGCCAGCAGTTACTATCCAGGGTCTGGAAACACCATATATTTT. The encoded protein is CASSYYPGSGNTIYF.

The V gene is TRBV7-3, the J gene TRBJ1-2; 10 nucleotides align to TRBD1. Germline CDR1 reads SGHTA; CDR2 reads FQGTGA. This CDR3 spans 13 amino acids. The V gene end was trimmed by 5 bases and the J gene end by 8 bases; junction bases not matched to a gene: 5. The CDR3 loop reads CASSTGTGDGYTF. The DNA of the CDR3 is TGTGCCAGCAGCACCGGGACAGGGGACGGCTACACCTTC. The variable domain in full, completed from reference TRBV7-3 and TRBJ1-2, reads GAGVSQTPSNKVTEKGKYVELRCDPISGHTALYWYRQSLGQGPEFLIYFQGTGAADDSGLPNDRFFAVRPEGSVSTLKIQRTERGDSAVYLCASSTGTGDGYTFGSGTRLTVV.

The V and J genes are TRBV9 and TRBJ1-4, with a weak D call TRBD1 (6 bases). Looked up from germline, CDR1 is SGDLS and CDR2 is YYNGEE. CDR3 length: 14 amino acids. The V and J ends lost 3 bases and 4 bases respectively, with 10 bases between them. CDR3 bases: TGTGCCAGCAGCGCCGGGACATATAATGAAAAACTGTTTTTT. Encoded protein: CASSAGTYNEKLFF.

This clone has just one count. The V and J genes are TRBV5-1 and TRBJ1-2; possibly TRBD1 for D (5 bases). CDR1 and CDR2 (germline): SGHRS, YFSETQ. Trimming pared 4 bases from V and 3 bases from J, leaving 13 bases between. The CDR3 is made up of 14 amino acids. In nucleotides, the CDR3 is TGCGCCAGCAGCCCCGGGACTGACTACTATGGCTACACCTTC. Amino acids: CASSPGTDYYGYTF.

The V and J genes are TRBV12-3 or TRBV12-4 and TRBJ1-5; TRBD1 matches at 10 bases. There are 13 residues in the CDR3. Unmatched junction bases numbered 1, after V lost 6 bases and J lost 5 bases. CDR3: CASRGQGYQPQHF. The DNA for the CDR3 is TGTGCCAGCAGGGGACAGGGGTATCAGCCCCAGCATTTT.

This rearrangement joins TRBV27 to TRBJ2-7, with 8 bases that match TRBD2. J gave up 6 bases and V 3 bases, and 10 bases lay outside the gene matches. CDR1 is MNHEY, CDR2 SMNVEV, per germline (reference sequence). CDR3 size: 15 residues. The DNA of the CDR3 is TGTGCCAGCAGTTTGGGCGGGGGGTCCGTAATCGAGCAGTACTTC. Its translation: CASSLGGGSVIEQYF.

This clone was observed at least ten times. The genes are TRBV5-6 and TRBJ2-2; 7 bases fit TRBD2. The CDR3 is made up of 15 amino acids. After removal of 4 bases from V and 5 bases from J, the junction contained 8 bases not matched to a gene. Germline V lookup: CDR1 SGHDT, CDR2 YYEEEE. The CDR3 reads CASSQTGLETGELFF. The CDR3 DNA reads as TGTGCCAGCAGCCAGACCGGACTAGAGACCGGGGAGCTGTTTTTT. Variable domain in full (rest from reference TRBV5-6 and TRBJ2-2): DAGVTQSPTHLIKTRGQQVTLRCSPKSGHDTVSWYQQALGQGPQFIFQYYEEEERQRGNFPDRFSGHQFPNYSSELNVNALLLGDSALYLCASSQTGLETGELFFGEGSRLTVL.

This chain uses TRBV7-2 with TRBJ1-6; 8 bases agree with TRBD1. Germline trimming cut 8 bases from V and 4 bases from J; bases unmatched to any gene: 1. Germline V gene sequence: CDR1 SGHTA, CDR2 FQGNSA. The length of the CDR3 is 13 residues. DNA of the CDR3: TGTGCCAGCGACAGGGGATATAATTCACCCCTCCACTTT. This translates into CASDRGYNSPLHF.

The chain couples TRBV29-1 to TRBJ2-3; tentative D call: TRBD1 (6 bases). From germline, CDR1 is SQVTM and CDR2 ANQGSEA. Trimming left V 5 bases short and J 0 bases short, with 6 bases between. This CDR3 has 12 amino acids. The CDR3 is CSVTGSTDTQYF. The CDR3 DNA reads TGCAGCGTTACAGGGAGCACAGATACGCAGTATTTT.